What follows are 11 T cell receptor beta chains derived from one specimen sequenced in a study of early T cells in non-severe SARS-CoV-2 infection. MiXCR was run by TCRdb on the 5' RACE reads, yielding one entry per CDR3 protein. This sample has fewer than 100,000 distinct CDR3 sequences, with approximately 11% found just once. The sequencing sample was made of whole blood. The receptors were gathered from an adult who was a healthcare worker with PCR-confirmed SARS-CoV-2 infection or an uninfected control (not recorded which).

This chain joins TRBV6-2 or TRBV6-3 and TRBJ2-6, with D hard to call. Germline-derived CDR1 and CDR2 are MNHEY and SVGEGT. CDR3 size: 14 residues. V was clipped by 6 bases and J by 0 bases, with 6 bases between them. CDR3 DNA sequence: TGTGCCAGCAGAAATTTCTCTGGGGCCAACGTCCTGACTTTC. This translates into CASRNFSGANVLTF.

This clonotype has at least ten counts. DNA of the CDR3: TGCGCCAGCAGTGAGTTTTACGAGCAGTACTTC. Amino acid sequence: CASSEFYEQYF. This rearrangement joins TRBV10-2 to TRBJ2-7; D unresolved. V was clipped by 1 base and J by 4 bases, with 2 bases between them. Germline V lookup: CDR1 WSHSY, CDR2 SAAADI. The CDR3 runs to 11 residues.

The chain recombines TRBV29-1 with TRBJ2-5; D call uncertain. The length of the CDR3 is 14 residues. Germline loops: CDR1 SQVTM, CDR2 ANQGSEA. V was cut by 0 bases and J by 1 base, with 9 bases left in between. CDR3 protein: CSVEDILIQETQYF. The CDR3 DNA reads as TGCAGCGTTGAAGATATTCTGATCCAAGAGACCCAGTACTTC. Full variable domain (missing parts from reference TRBV29-1 and TRBJ2-5): SAVISQKPSRDICQRGTSLTIQCQVDSQVTMMFWYRQQPGQSLTLIATANQGSEATYESGFVIDKFPISRPNLTFSTLTVSNMSPEDSSIYLCSVEDILIQETQYFGPGTRLLVL.

This clonotype occurred many times. The gene calls are TRBV6-6 and TRBJ1-2, with a possible D match to TRBD1 (6 bases). Germline V CDR1 and CDR2: MNHNY, SVGAGI (reference sequence). Trimming removed 5 bases at V and 2 bases at J, with 15 bases between. The length of the CDR3 is 15 residues. The CDR3 nucleotides are TGTGCCAGCAGTGCCACAGGGTCCCTGAACTATGGCTACACCTTC. Translated: CASSATGSLNYGYTF.

The CDR3 here is CASRQPFWGQVNTGELFF. In DNA, the CDR3 is TGTGCCAGCAGACAACCCTTTTGGGGACAGGTTAACACCGGGGAGCTGTTTTTT. The chain joins TRBV2 to TRBJ2-2; 8 bases align to TRBD1. The V segment lost 6 bases and the J segment 2 bases; nucleotides outside the gene matches: 14. Germline V gene lookup returns CDR1 SNHLY and CDR2 FYNNEI. The CDR3 loop spans 18 amino acids.

This clonotype appeared a few times. V usage is TRBV5-4 and J usage is TRBJ2-3; 12 bases match TRBD2. J gave up 2 bases and V 4 bases, and 5 bases lay outside the gene matches. From germline, CDR1 is SGHNT and CDR2 YYREEE (reference sequence). This CDR3 contains 16 residues. The CDR3 DNA follows: TGTGCCAGCAGCCTAGGGACTAGCGGGTACACAGATACGCAGTATTTT. Protein: CASSLGTSGYTDTQYF.

This clonotype is termed medium-sized. The rearrangement joins TRBV9 to TRBJ2-5, with 10 bases lining up with TRBD1. The J segment lost 2 bases and the V segment lost 4 bases, leaving 8 bases of the junction unmatched. This CDR3 contains 16 residues. Germline CDR1 is SGDLS and CDR2 is YYNGEE. Here the CDR3 reads CASSPTGGTLQETQYF. CDR3 DNA: TGTGCCAGCAGCCCGACAGGGGGCACCTTACAAGAGACCCAGTACTTC.

Many counts were recorded for this clonotype. The chain recombines TRBV20-1 with TRBJ2-1; 8 positions agree with TRBD2. After removal of 0 bases from V and 8 bases from J, the junction contained 21 bases not matched to a gene. Germline V gene data show CDR1 as DFQATT and CDR2 as SNEGSKA (reference sequence). This CDR3 contains 19 residues. The CDR3 DNA reads as TGCAGTGCTAGAGATGATGGCGCCGGTCGGGGGGGTACGAGGGATGAGCAGTTCTTC. Translated: CSARDDGAGRGGTRDEQFF.

J is TRBJ2-3 and V is TRBV7-2, with 7 bases that match TRBD1. Per the germline V gene, CDR1 is SGHTA and CDR2 is FQGNSA. J lost 2 bases, V lost 2 bases, and 4 bases had no gene match. This CDR3 spans 15 amino acids. Written as DNA, the CDR3 is TGTGCCAGCAGCTTATGGGACAGATCCACAGATACGCAGTATTTT. Translation: CASSLWDRSTDTQYF.

The chain joins TRBV18 to TRBJ2-3, with a tentative D call TRBD1 (7 bases). Germline V gene data show CDR1 as KGHSH and CDR2 as LQKENI. This CDR3 has 15 amino acids. Trimming cost V 3 bases and J 6 bases, with 16 bases left between them. The chain's CDR3 is CASSPTGRSEDTQYF. The DNA of the CDR3 is TGTGCCAGCTCACCGACAGGGAGGTCGGAGGATACGCAGTATTTT.

J is TRBJ1-1 and V is TRBV3-1; TRBD1 might be the D (6 bases). Deletions cut 0 bases from V and 5 bases from J, with 10 bases between. The CDR3 extends over 14 amino acids. The germline gives CDR1 LGHDT, CDR2 YNNKEL (reference sequence). As DNA, the CDR3 is TGTGCCAGCAGCCAAGAGGGGGCAGGGACTGAAGCTTTCTTT. Protein product: CASSQEGAGTEAFF.